A selection of T cell receptor beta chains follows, all from one sample in a study of blood T cell repertoires in COVID-19. Method: immunoSEQ multiplex PCR; TCRdb's copy keeps in-frame clones and lacks some. The data show 470,000 or so clones, roughly 90% seen once. Sequences were obtained from peripheral blood. The receptors shown here come from a woman aged 25 to 39 with acute or convalescent COVID-19. Both conserved end residues are trimmed from each CDR3.

v_gene: TRBV11-2
j_gene: TRBJ2-7
CDR3aa: ASSLALAGGYEQY

v_gene: TRBV6-5
j_gene: TRBJ2-7
CDR3aa: ASRLSGTSSYEQY

v_gene: TRBV11-1
j_gene: TRBJ2-3
CDR3aa: ASSLVPGDSTDTQY

v_gene: TRBV29-1
j_gene: TRBJ2-5
CDR3aa: SPPSHRDSQRPQY

v_gene: TRBV2
j_gene: TRBJ1-1
CDR3aa: ASSDSVIYTEAF

v_gene: TRBV30
j_gene: TRBJ2-5
CDR3aa: ALTQSGGLQETQY

v_gene: TRBV5-4
j_gene: TRBJ1-1
CDR3aa: ASSPLSRGNTEAF

v_gene: TRBV5-8
j_gene: TRBJ1-2
CDR3aa: ASSLLGRGHT

v_gene: TRBV5-6
j_gene: TRBJ1-1
CDR3aa: ASSPGRGRNTEAF

v_gene: TRBV11-2
j_gene: TRBJ2-3
CDR3aa: ASSKRTSGGADTQY

v_gene: TRBV11-2
j_gene: TRBJ1-1
CDR3aa: ASSQGQVTEAF

v_gene: TRBV4-1
j_gene: TRBJ1-5
CDR3aa: ASSLRGGAQPQH

v_gene: TRBV15
j_gene: TRBJ1-3
CDR3aa: ATSTPGNTIY

v_gene: TRBV7-3
j_gene: TRBJ1-5
CDR3aa: ASSLTENQPQH